This T cell receptor (beta chain) was captured by sequencing in a study of T cell repertoires in cytomegalovirus infection. TCRdb reprocessed the reads with MiXCR, giving one entry per CDR3 protein. Of a few hundred thousand distinct CDR3 sequences listed, around two fifths are singletons. General study results and limits: Pooled public TCR beta family frequency picked out CMV carriers with the relevant HLA.

Concerning this clonotype: The antigen remains undetermined.

The junction had 8 bases not matched to a gene; V was cut back by 5 bases and J by 2 bases. Germline V lookup: CDR1 SGHTA, CDR2 FQGNSA. This CDR3 spans 17 amino acids. This TCR derives from a human donor in good health (CMV status not recorded). Some clones in this sample may be carry-over from other donors' samples. The sample here was cultured PBMCs, taken from culture after CMV antigen stimulation. V is TRBV7-2 and J is TRBJ2-3; 12 bases map to TRBD2. CDR3 sequence reads: CASSPRLAGAVTDTQYF. DNA for the CDR3: TGTGCCAGCAGCCCCAGACTAGCGGGAGCCGTCACAGATACGCAGTATTTT.